This T cell receptor (beta chain) was documented in a study of response to subunit inactivated influenza vaccine. Via MiXCR, TCRdb re-called the RT-PCR reads, giving one row per CDR3 protein. The sample includes some 640,000 distinct CDR3 sequences, approximately 14% of them seen just once. Germline V CDR1 and CDR2: LNHNV, YYDKDF (reference sequence). The V and J ends lost 2 bases and 3 bases, in that order; junction bases with no gene match: 3. This CDR3 is 16 amino acids long. This clonotype has a handful of counts. The origin of this receptor is a man in his fifties or sixties who received an inactivated influenza vaccine. The material sequenced was PBMCs from blood, taken approximately 15 days before vaccination. The V call is TRBV15, the J call TRBJ2-3; the match to TRBD2 covers 12 bases. DNA for the CDR3: TGTGCCACCAGCAGAACCGGGACTAGCGGGACAGATACGCAGTATTTT. Amino acid sequence: CATSRTGTSGTDTQYF. Full variable domain (remainder filled in from reference TRBV15 and TRBJ2-3): DAMVIQNPRYQVTQFGKPVTLSCSQTLNHNVMYWYQQKSSQAPKLLFHYYDKDFNNEADTPDNFQSRRPNTSFCFLDIRSPGLGDTAMYLCATSRTGTSGTDTQYFGPGTRLTVL.